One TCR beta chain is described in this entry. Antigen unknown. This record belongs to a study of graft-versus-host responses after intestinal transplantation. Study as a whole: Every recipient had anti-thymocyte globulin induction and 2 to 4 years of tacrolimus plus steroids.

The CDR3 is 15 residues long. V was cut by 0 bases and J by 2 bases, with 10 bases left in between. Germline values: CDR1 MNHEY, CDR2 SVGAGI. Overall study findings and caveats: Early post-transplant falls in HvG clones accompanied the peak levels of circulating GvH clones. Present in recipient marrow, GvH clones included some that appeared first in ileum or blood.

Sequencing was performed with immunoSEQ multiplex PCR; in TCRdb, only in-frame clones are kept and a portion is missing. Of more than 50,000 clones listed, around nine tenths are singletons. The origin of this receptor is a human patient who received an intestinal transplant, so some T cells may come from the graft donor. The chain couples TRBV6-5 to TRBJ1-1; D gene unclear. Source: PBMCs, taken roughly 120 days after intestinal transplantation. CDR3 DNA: TGTGCCAGCAGTTACTCGCTCGGGTTAAACACTGAAGCTTTCTTT. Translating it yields CASSYSLGLNTEAFF.